Sequencing of this T cell receptor beta chain was carried out in a study of T-cell memory formation after mild COVID-19 (dated by TCRdb to 2020 to 2023). Background on the whole study: TCR sequence clusters from the two donors were found to be largely donor specific. In a couple of donors, T-cell clones that expanded and contracted after mild COVID-19 were followed by sequencing TCRalpha and TCRbeta repertoires longitudinally. The cohort comprised two young, previously healthy adult volunteers, one female and one male.

TCRdb shows the sequencer as Illumina NovaSeq 6000. cDNA libraries for TCRalpha and TCRbeta were prepared by 5'RACE using constant-segment primers, with sample barcodes and unique molecular identifiers added. Trizol reagent was used to extract RNA from every sample. Amplification of the libraries took two PCR steps, and the second step added a second sample barcode plus Illumina TruSeq adapters. Sequencing of the libraries was done on an Illumina NovaSeq, producing 2 x 150 bp paired-end reads. On the study's bioinformatics: Demultiplexing of reads and collapsing into UMI-guided consensus sequences were performed with migec v1.2.7. Using mixcr v2.1.11, the UMI consensuses were aligned to TRA and TRB V and J templates and assembled into clonotypes. A clonotype was counted as expanded or contracted only when both edgeR and NoisET called the clonotype significant, with the noise models trained on biological replicates. For edgeR calls, a false discovery rate-adjusted p below 0.01 and a log2 fold-change threshold of 1 were applied. PCA with hierarchical clustering of max-normalized trajectories of the 1000 most abundant clonotypes was used as exploratory dynamics analysis. Separately sequenced CD4+ and CD8+ repertoires were used to assign a CD4 or CD8 phenotype to each responding clone. In-frame beta chains were kept once TCRdb had trimmed the public reads at Q25 with fastp and called clones with MiXCR. CDR3 protein duplicates are merged, each entry listing the most common genes and DNA. The V and J calls here are based on TCRdb, not the publication. This sample gives over 45,000 distinct CDR3 sequences in total; roughly a tenth of them show up just once. Of the sample, 12% falls within the top ten clones.

Summary of the overall study and its limitations: Some responding clones were detected in pre-infection memory, suggesting pre-existing cross-reactive memory T cells joined the SARS-CoV-2 response. Only two mild cases were covered in the study, and larger cohorts including severe cases with pre-infection samples were considered necessary. Contracting CD4+ clones were found mainly in CM and EM memory subsets, while CD8+ clones were enriched in EMRA. Clones contracting from day 15 to 85 had balanced CD4/CD8 phenotypes, while a second wave expanding from day 15 to 37 was biased towards CD4+. SARS-CoV-2 specificity of the second-wave clones peaking on day 37 was not confirmed.

This clonotype was seen ten or more times. The antigen it binds to is not known. No base quality information exists; no much larger clone differs at one position. The CDR3, from cysteine to phenylalanine, totals 16 residues. The DNA shown is the 48-base CDR3, in frame from base 1. CDR1 and CDR2, per the germline V gene, are MNHEY and SVGEGT. V and J are trimmed by 6 bases and 2 bases, and the gene matches miss 11 bases of the junction. Ficoll-Paque density gradient centrifugation was used to isolate PBMCs. The rearrangement joined TRBV6-2 or TRBV6-3 to TRBJ2-3, with 7 bases in between that match TRBD2. Sequenced: PBMCs or a T cell subset sorted from them (not recorded which). The TCR originated in an adult woman who had mild COVID-19 (a few samples of this study predate the infection). The sample titles of this study are shuffled in the database, so cell type and time point are left out; the donor was told from shared clones. CDR3 region: CASSTWGAGNTDTQYF. The sequenced DNA: TGTGCCAGCAGCACCTGGGGAGCGGGGAACACAGATACGCAGTATTTT.